This TCR beta chain was observed in a study of cytomegalovirus exposure and HLA in healthy donors. A multiplex PCR was run with 60 Vbeta primers and 13 Jbeta primers. Clones were sequenced by immunoSEQ multiplex PCR, and TCRdb holds only the in-frame ones, with some missing. The repertoire holds about 130,000 clones, with approximately 17% as singletons. The source of this sequence is a female donor in good health and CMV-seropositive. Sequencing was done on a sample of PBMCs.

For the CDR3, the DNA is TGCGCCAGAGGGGGGGACGGATCCTCTGGAAACACCATATATTTT. This gives the protein CARGGDGSSGNTIYF. The chain uses TRBV23-1 and TRBJ1-3, with a weak D call TRBD1 (6 bases). TRBV23-1 is reported as an ORF; its role is uncertain. The CDR3 runs 15 residues. V lost 9 bases, J lost 0 bases, and 15 bases lay in between.